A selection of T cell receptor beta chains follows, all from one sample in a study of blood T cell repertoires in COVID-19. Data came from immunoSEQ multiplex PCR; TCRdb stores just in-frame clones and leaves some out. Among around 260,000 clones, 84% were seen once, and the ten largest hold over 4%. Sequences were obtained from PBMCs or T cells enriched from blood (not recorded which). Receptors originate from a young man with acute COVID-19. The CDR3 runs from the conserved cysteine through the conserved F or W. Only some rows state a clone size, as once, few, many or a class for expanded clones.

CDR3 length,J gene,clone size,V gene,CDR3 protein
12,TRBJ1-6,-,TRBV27,CASSFLNSPLHF
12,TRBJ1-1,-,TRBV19,CASSTGLPEAFF
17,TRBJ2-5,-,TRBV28,CASSLFRLAGVGETQYF
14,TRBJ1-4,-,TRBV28,CASSSEKPLEKLFF
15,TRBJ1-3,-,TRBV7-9,CASSLEATSGNTIYF
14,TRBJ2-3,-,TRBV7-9,CASSSSGSTDTQYF
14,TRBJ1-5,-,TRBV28,CASSYLGNNQPQHF
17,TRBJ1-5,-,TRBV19,CASSIRLATTSNQPQHF
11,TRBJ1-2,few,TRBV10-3,CAISTLYGYTF
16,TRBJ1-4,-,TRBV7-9,CASSSVRQRAWEKLFF
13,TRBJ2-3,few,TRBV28,CASSLRVPDTQYF
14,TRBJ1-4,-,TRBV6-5,CASRPPGYGEKLFF
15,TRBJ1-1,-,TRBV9,CASSPRQISNTEAFF
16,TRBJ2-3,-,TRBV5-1,CASRTGLAVSTDTQYF
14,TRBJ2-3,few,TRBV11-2,CASSLGRQADTQYF
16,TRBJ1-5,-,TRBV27,CASSGAGSHSNQPQHF
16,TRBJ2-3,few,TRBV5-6,CASSDTGLAGADTQYF
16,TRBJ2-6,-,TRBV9,CASSVALSSGANVLTF
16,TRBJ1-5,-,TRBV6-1,CASSDSYRGSNQPQHF
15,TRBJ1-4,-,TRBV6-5,CASSPDGGGGEKLFF
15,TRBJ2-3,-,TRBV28,CASRGEGVNTDTQYF
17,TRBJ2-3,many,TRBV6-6,CASSPNVAGQGGDTQYF
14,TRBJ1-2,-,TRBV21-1,CASSKADDTNGYTF
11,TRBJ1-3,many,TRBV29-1,CSVDSGNTIYF
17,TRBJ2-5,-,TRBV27,CASSLSGWDRGQETQYF
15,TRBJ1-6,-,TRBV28,CASSTEKGPRSPLHF
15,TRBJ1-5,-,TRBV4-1,CASSPGQGLNQPQHF
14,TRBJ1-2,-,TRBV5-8,CASSHRGRGGGYTF
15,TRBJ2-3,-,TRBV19,CASSIARGSTDTQYF
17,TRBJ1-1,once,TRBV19,CASSTPDRGLLNTEAFF
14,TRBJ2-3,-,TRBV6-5,CASRRAGGADTQYF
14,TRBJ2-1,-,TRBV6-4,CASSDSRDYNEQFF
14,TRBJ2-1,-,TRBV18,CASLASGSSNEQFF
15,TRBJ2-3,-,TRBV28,CASSGYRRSTDTQYF
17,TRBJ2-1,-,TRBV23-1,CASSQRRADRTYNEQFF
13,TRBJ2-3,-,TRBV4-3,CASSSARGDTQYF
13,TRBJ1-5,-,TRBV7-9,CASSLNPSQPQHF
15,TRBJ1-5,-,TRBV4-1,CASSQDGTGGRPQHF
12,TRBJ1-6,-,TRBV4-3,CASSQTGTEVHF
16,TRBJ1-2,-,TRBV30,CARAQKTDRANYGYTF
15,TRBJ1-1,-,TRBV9,CASSFGDTLNTEAFF
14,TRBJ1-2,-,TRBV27,CASSLVPGGWGYTF
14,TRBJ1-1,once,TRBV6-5,CASSPTGPGTEAFF
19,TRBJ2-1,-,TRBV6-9,CASSPRTSGGLNSYNEQFF
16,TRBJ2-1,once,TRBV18,CASSPPTSGLYNEQFF
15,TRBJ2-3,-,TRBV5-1,CASSFERGGQDTQYF
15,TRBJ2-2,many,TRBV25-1,CASSDSKAGTGELFF